Listed below are T cell receptor beta chains from one sample, sequenced in a study of T cell responses to AZD1222 COVID-19 vaccine. The assay was immunoSEQ multiplex PCR, and TCRdb's table has in-frame clones only and misses some. Of roughly 120,000 clones listed, more than 70% are singletons. Here the sequenced sample was peripheral blood, taken 28 days after the second AZD1222 dose. The origin of the receptors is an adult who received the AZD1222 COVID-19 vaccine. Each CDR3 is given with its conserved first and last residue.

>TRBV10-3|TRBJ2-1
CASQTSGGSYNEQFF
>TRBV11-2|TRBJ1-4
CASSPVKGRRNEKLFF
>TRBV19|TRBJ2-7
CASSLYSGEVYEQYF
>TRBV2|TRBJ2-3
CASIISGGAGDTQYF
>TRBV7-2|TRBJ1-5
CASSLAPWGAGNQPQHF
>TRBV6-2/TRBV6-3|TRBJ2-1
CASSSYRTGTRSSYNEQFF
>TRBV6-5|TRBJ2-2
CASTTATGNAGELFF
>TRBV30|TRBJ1-3
CAWSVLLGTTGNTIYF
>TRBV5-4|TRBJ2-2
CASSRGLAVNTGELFF
>TRBV9|TRBJ1-2
CASRDGPRGGYTF
>TRBV7-8|TRBJ1-2
CASSSWGYRGSNYGYTF
>TRBV28|TRBJ1-5
CASSSYQWGGGGSNQPQHF
>TRBV5-1|TRBJ2-7
CASARDTLTYEQYF
>TRBV9|TRBJ1-2
CASSAGTSGGYTF
>TRBV19|TRBJ1-6
CASSIDEASSYNSPLHF
>TRBV12-3/TRBV12-4|TRBJ1-2
CASSQGTAYGYTF
>TRBV30|TRBJ2-2
CAWRRRDRETGELFF
>TRBV5-6|TRBJ2-3
CASSFDPTGGRDTQYF
>TRBV2|TRBJ1-3
CASSEAEAGGSSGNTIYF
>TRBV30|TRBJ1-5
CAVGGQGNQPQHF
>TRBV7-2|TRBJ1-3
CASSLAPVNSGNTIYF
>TRBV18|TRBJ2-5
CASSPSAGAPTQYF
>TRBV6-5|TRBJ1-2
CASRTGGVNYGYTF
>TRBV11-3|TRBJ2-3
CASSLDYGDAQYF
>TRBV4-1|TRBJ1-1
CASSQVQGGQWDTEAFF
>TRBV2|TRBJ2-7
CASTERGTANSYEQYF
>TRBV19|TRBJ2-1
CASSMQHNEQFF
>TRBV2|TRBJ1-5
CATDPQGAWQPQHF
>TRBV5-1|TRBJ1-5
CASSIRDRLLRNQPQHF
>TRBV6-2/TRBV6-3|TRBJ2-1
CASSYSPAQGIYNEQFF
>TRBV7-2|TRBJ2-7
CASSFFLGGGSYEQYF
>TRBV7-3|TRBJ2-2
CASSRTSGDDTGELFF
>TRBV27|TRBJ2-2
CASSSSRDGGRPGELFF
>TRBV12-5|TRBJ1-5
CASGADNQPQHF
>TRBV6-6|TRBJ1-1
CASSYYRGLNTEAFF
>TRBV6-6|TRBJ1-2
CASSQSNYGYTF
>TRBV6-5|TRBJ1-1
CASRVLTGVDTEAFF
>TRBV7-9|TRBJ2-1
CASTPGPPGDYNEQFF
>TRBV29-1|TRBJ1-1
CSVVSRGASTEAFF
>TRBV7-9|TRBJ2-7
CASSLATGGEQYF
>TRBV5-1|TRBJ2-7
CASSPATGVDEQYF
>TRBV28|TRBJ1-4
CASSFGGGLNEKLFF
>TRBV5-1|TRBJ2-7
CASSPILGTVYEQYF
>TRBV6-6|TRBJ1-4
CASSYSTGVEKLFF
>TRBV7-6|TRBJ2-5
CASSSQTSRLETQYF
>TRBV5-6|TRBJ1-1
CASSLSFEEWTGGRTEAFF
>TRBV6-5|TRBJ2-3
CASKGAITDTQYF
>TRBV10-2|TRBJ2-1
CASNAGLLRYNEQFF
>TRBV5-1|TRBJ2-3
CASSLDWAAGGPDTQYF
>TRBV6-5|TRBJ1-6
CASRAGATYNSPLHF
>TRBV7-5|TRBJ2-3
CVRSWLDRASTDTQYF
>TRBV15|TRBJ2-6
CATSFPGANVLTF
>TRBV7-2|TRBJ2-2
CASSLVVPSGGWYSGELFF
>TRBV19|TRBJ2-7
CASSIGGPAYAEQYF
>TRBV2|TRBJ2-2
CASSAVGGTNTGELFF
>TRBV5-4|TRBJ1-2
CASSFPSNYGYTF
>TRBV7-2|TRBJ1-5
CASSLEAGGNQPQHF
>TRBV5-4|TRBJ1-2
CASSFQGSDYGYTF
>TRBV7-2|TRBJ1-5
CASSLQATTGQPQHF
>TRBV19|TRBJ1-5
CASSLRTAEGNQPQHF